This T cell receptor beta chain is from a study of blood T cells in healthy people across ages. Study observations and caveats: Roughly linear age-related decline in beta diversity appeared, significant by age 40.

As regards this clonotype: Its cognate antigen is unknown.

Next came a second PCR, run for about 6 to 12 cycles, which used a sample-barcoded 5' primer along with a J-beta primer mix. A template-switch adaptor containing 12 random nucleotides labeled each cDNA molecule. TCRdb itself ran the 5' RACE reads through MiXCR, one entry per CDR3 protein. The sample contains about 640,000 distinct CDR3 sequences, 45% to 65% of which appear only once. The sequencing sample was made of blood. This TCR was recovered from a man in his 60s in good health.

The CDR3 nucleotides read TGTGCCAGCACCCACGGCGGCAGGGACTATGGCTACACCTTC. Translated, it gives CASTHGGRDYGYTF. This chain uses TRBV6-5 with TRBJ1-2; tentatively, D is TRBD1 (5 bases). CDR3 length equals 14 residues. Germline lookup yields CDR1 MNHEY and CDR2 SVGAGI. The germline V and J ends were trimmed by 7 bases and 3 bases, with 15 bases remaining between them.